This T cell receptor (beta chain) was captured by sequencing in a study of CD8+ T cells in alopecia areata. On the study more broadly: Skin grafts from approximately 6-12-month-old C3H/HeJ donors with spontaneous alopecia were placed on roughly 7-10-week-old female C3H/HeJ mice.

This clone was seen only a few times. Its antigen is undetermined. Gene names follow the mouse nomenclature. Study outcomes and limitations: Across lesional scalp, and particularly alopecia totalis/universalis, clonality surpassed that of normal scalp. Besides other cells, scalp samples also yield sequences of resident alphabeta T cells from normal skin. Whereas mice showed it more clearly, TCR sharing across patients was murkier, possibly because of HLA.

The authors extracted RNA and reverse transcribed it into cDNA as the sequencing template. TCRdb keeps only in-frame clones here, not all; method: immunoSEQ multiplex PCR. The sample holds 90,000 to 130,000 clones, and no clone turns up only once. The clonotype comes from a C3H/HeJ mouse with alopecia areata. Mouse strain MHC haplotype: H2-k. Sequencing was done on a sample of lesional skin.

The CDR3 region is CASSISPGYEQYF. The DNA read from the CDR3 is TGTGCCAGCAGTATAAGCCCAGGCTAT. The chain recombines TRBV19 with TRBJ2-7, with no clear D. Read sequence stops 4 residues before the CDR3 end, and the germline J gene provides the missing end. CDR1 and CDR2 (germline): FNHDT, SITEND (reference sequence). The CDR3 loop spans 13 amino acids. V shed 1 base and J shed 3 bases, with 8 bases lying between them. Variable domain in full (rest from reference TRBV19 and TRBJ2-7): GGIITQTPKFLIGQEGQKLTLKCQQNFNHDTMYWYRQDSGKGLRLIYYSITENDLQKGDLSEGYDASREKKSSFSLTVTSAQKNEMAVFLCASSISPGYEQYFGPGTRLTVL.